This T cell receptor (beta chain) is drawn from a study of shared clonotypes between healthy human individuals. The CDR3 runs 12 residues. V lost 1 base to trimming and J lost 8 bases, with 6 bases between them. CDR1 is SEHNR, CDR2 FQNEAQ, per germline (reference sequence). This clone was observed once. What it recognizes is unknown. CD45RO-negative CD8 cells positively selected for CCR7 made up the naive population, which excluded terminally differentiated effector memory CD45RA+ cells. Here immunoSEQ multiplex PCR was the method, and the copy in TCRdb shows in-frame clones only, minus some. This table holds millions of clones, about 92% found once. The study's findings and limits: The genetic and exposure-history diversity represented was limited by few donors. Generally, naive subsets came out with larger estimated richness than memory subsets. Clonotype sharing among donors was expected to depend on sequencing depth.

The V and J genes are TRBV7-9 and TRBJ2-1; D call uncertain. This TCR was recovered from a man aged 18 to 29 in good health. Some clones in this sample may be carry-over from other donors' samples. The sample taken for sequencing was naive CD8+ T cells from PBMCs. In DNA, the CDR3 is TGTGCCAGCAGCTTAGTTAGACATGAGCAGTTCTTC. Translated: CASSLVRHEQFF.